This is a list of T cell receptor beta chains from one sample in a study of blood T cell repertoires in COVID-19. Sequencing used immunoSEQ multiplex PCR; TCRdb keeps in-frame clones, though not all of them. Here the sample spans some 140,000 clones, roughly 79% being singletons. Sequencing was done on a sample of peripheral blood. Every receptor here comes from a man aged 80 or over with acute or convalescent COVID-19. The CDR3 runs from the conserved cysteine through the conserved F or W. The D gene is left open where the match is weak. Expanded clones get a size class; other rows say once, few or many, or leave the size out.

>16|TRBD1|-|TRBJ1-2|TRBV7-8
TGTGCCAGCAGCTTAGAGCCCCACAGGGGTAGCTATGGCTACACCTTC
CASSLEPHRGSYGYTF
>12|-|many|TRBJ1-6|TRBV4-1
TGCGCCAGCAGCCAAGGAGTCTGGCCCCTCCACTTT
CASSQGVWPLHF
>17|-|few|TRBJ2-7|TRBV18
TGTGCCAGCTCACCACAGGGGCCCGTATCTAAGACTTACGAGCAGTACTTC
CASSPQGPVSKTYEQYF
>13|TRBD1|-|TRBJ2-7|TRBV7-2
TGTGCCAGCAGCTTAACAGGGGCCTACGAGCAGTACTTC
CASSLTGAYEQYF
>18|TRBD1|-|TRBJ2-6|TRBV4-1
TGCGCCAGCAGCCTCCGGACAGGAGGCCTCTCTGGGGCCAACGTCCTGACTTTC
CASSLRTGGLSGANVLTF
>16|TRBD2|-|TRBJ2-1|TRBV29-1
TGCAGCGCCCTAAAACTAGCGGGGGGGCTGAGGGGTGAGCAGTTCTTC
CSALKLAGGLRGEQFF
>16|-|-|TRBJ1-3|TRBV7-8
TGTGCCAGCAGCTTAGATGCAGGGTCGATTGGAAACACCATATATTTT
CASSLDAGSIGNTIYF
>13|TRBD1|-|TRBJ2-7|TRBV6-5
TGTGCCAGCAGTTCGAGACAGGGGGGAAGGCAGTACTTC
CASSSRQGGRQYF
>15|TRBD2|-|TRBJ2-1|TRBV28
TGTGCCAGCAGTGTGACTAGCGGGGGTGTATATGAGCAGTTCTTC
CASSVTSGGVYEQFF
>13|-|few|TRBJ1-1|TRBV10-3
TGTGCCACCCGGAGGGGGGGGAACACTGAAGCTTTCTTT
CATRRGGNTEAFF
>12|TRBD1|-|TRBJ1-2|TRBV5-1
TGCGCCAGCAGCTTAAGGGACAGAGACTACACCTTC
CASSLRDRDYTF
>16|TRBD1|-|TRBJ1-5|TRBV28
TGTGCCAGCAGTCCTCGACAGGGGGTGAGCAATCAGCCCCAGCATTTT
CASSPRQGVSNQPQHF
>15|-|-|TRBJ2-7|TRBV11-2
TGTGCCAGCAGCAGCGGACAGCTAGGCTCCTACGAGCAGTACTTC
CASSSGQLGSYEQYF
>14|TRBD1|-|TRBJ1-2|TRBV4-2
TGTGCCAGCAGCCACGAGACAGGGGACGGTGGCTACACCTTC
CASSHETGDGGYTF
>14|-|-|TRBJ2-4|TRBV2
TGTGCCAGCAGTGATGGACATTTTTTAAACATTCAGTACTTC
CASSDGHFLNIQYF
>15|-|-|TRBJ1-2|TRBV5-6
TGTGCCAGCAGCTTGGATGGCAGGGTTAACTATGGCTACACCTTC
CASSLDGRVNYGYTF
>16|-|-|TRBJ2-1|TRBV18
TGTGCCAGCTCACCAATGGGCAGAAAACACTACAATGAGCAGTTCTTC
CASSPMGRKHYNEQFF
>14|TRBD1|once|TRBJ1-1|TRBV28
TGTGCCAGCAGAGGGACAGGGACGAACACTGAAGCTTTCTTT
CASRGTGTNTEAFF
>15|TRBD1|medium-sized|TRBJ2-7|TRBV4-1
TGCGCCAGCAGCCTTGGGACAGCTCAAACCTACGAGCAGTACTTC
CASSLGTAQTYEQYF
>14|-|once|TRBJ1-5|TRBV5-4
TGTGCCAGCAGCTTGGCGGGGAGCAATCAGCCCCAGCATTTT
CASSLAGSNQPQHF
>15|-|-|TRBJ2-5|TRBV9
TGTGCCAGCAGCGTAGGAGGGCAGGGGAGAGAGACCCAGTACTTC
CASSVGGQGRETQYF
>14|TRBD1|-|TRBJ1-1|TRBV27
TGTGCCAGCAAGAAGACAGGGATAAACACTGAAGCTTTCTTT
CASKKTGINTEAFF
>15|TRBD1|few|TRBJ1-3|TRBV5-6
TGTGCCAGCAGCTTAGGCGACAGGGTAGGAAACACCATATATTTT
CASSLGDRVGNTIYF
>14|TRBD2|-|TRBJ2-2|TRBV6-5
TGTGCCAGCAGAAGCGGGACGTACACCGGGGAGCTGTTTTTT
CASRSGTYTGELFF
>15|TRBD1|-|TRBJ2-7|TRBV6-6
TGTGCCAGCAGTTATGGACAGGGCCGCAACGACGAGCAGTACTTC
CASSYGQGRNDEQYF
>13|-|-|TRBJ2-7|TRBV6-5
TGTGCCAGCAGTCTACAGTCATACTACGAGCAGTACTTC
CASSLQSYYEQYF
>16|TRBD1|-|TRBJ1-1|TRBV11-2
TGTGCCAGCAGCTTATTTCTTTGGGACAGGGGGCAAGAAGCTTTCTTT
CASSLFLWDRGQEAFF
>16|-|-|TRBJ1-2|TRBV7-5
TGTGCCAGAAGCTCCGACCGGACAGGGGCAGTCTATGGCTACACCTTC
CARSSDRTGAVYGYTF
>13|-|few|TRBJ2-7|TRBV14
TGTGCCAGCAGCCAAGATTTCGAGGGCGTGCAGTACTTC
CASSQDFEGVQYF
>14|TRBD2|-|TRBJ2-1|TRBV3-1/TRBV3-2
TGTGCCAGCAGCCCGACTAGCTTAGGATCTGAGCAGTTCTTC
CASSPTSLGSEQFF
>15|-|few|TRBJ1-1|TRBV15
TGTGCCACCAGCAGAGATTTAATGCAGTACACTGAAGCTTTCTTT
CATSRDLMQYTEAFF
>15|-|-|TRBJ2-5|TRBV6-5
TGTGCCAGCAGTTACCGGCCTGACACCCAAGAGACCCAGTACTTC
CASSYRPDTQETQYF
>12|-|-|TRBJ2-3|TRBV3-1/TRBV3-2
TGTGCCAGCAGCCGAACCGGGATATCGCAGTATTTT
CASSRTGISQYF
>15|-|-|TRBJ1-2|TRBV18
TGTGCCAGCTCACCACAGTCGCTCGGTAACTATGGCTACACCTTC
CASSPQSLGNYGYTF
>14|-|-|TRBJ2-3|TRBV5-1
TGCGCCAGCAGCCAGGGACTGATCACAGATACGCAGTATTTT
CASSQGLITDTQYF
>13|TRBD2|-|TRBJ2-1|TRBV15
TGTGCCACCAGCAGAGTACTAGCGGGGGGGCAGTTCTTC
CATSRVLAGGQFF
>13|TRBD1|-|TRBJ1-5|TRBV29-1
TGCAGCGTCCTGGACAGGGGGGGTCAGCCCCAGCATTTT
CSVLDRGGQPQHF